Listed below are T cell receptor beta chains from one sample, sequenced in a study of beta chain bispecific antibodies for T cell cancers. These receptors' targets are unknown. TCRdb re-derived calls from the 5' RACE reads in MiXCR, one entry per CDR3 protein. Of about 20,000 distinct CDR3 sequences in the sample, under 3% were seen once. Material for sequencing was healthy donor T cells cultured with leukemia cells. The receptors come from a human donor in good health. Some clones in this sample may be carry-over from other donors' samples. The CDR3 runs from the conserved cysteine through the conserved F or W. The order of the fields is D gene, J gene, clone size, V gene, CDR3 DNA, CDR3 protein. D genes are given only for firm matches. Clone sizes are given selectively: once, few, many, or a class where the clone is expanded.

d_call: TRBD2
j_call: TRBJ2-7
clone_size: many
v_call: TRBV7-8
cdr3_nt: TGTGCCAGCAGCTTACGGCTAGCGGGTTCCTCCTACGAGCAGTACTTC
cdr3_aa: CASSLRLAGSSYEQYF

d_call: TRBD2
j_call: TRBJ2-1
clone_size: many
v_call: TRBV7-2
cdr3_nt: TGTGCCAGCAGCCCGGGACTAGCGGGCTCCTACAATGAGCAGTTCTTC
cdr3_aa: CASSPGLAGSYNEQFF

d_call: .
j_call: TRBJ2-6
clone_size: many
v_call: TRBV12-3/TRBV12-4
cdr3_nt: TGTGCCAGCACGAGTTCTGGGGCCAACGTCCTGACTTTC
cdr3_aa: CASTSSGANVLTF

d_call: .
j_call: TRBJ2-3
clone_size: many
v_call: TRBV20-1
cdr3_nt: TGCAGTGCCCCTCCGACACCCAGCACAGATACGCAGTATTTT
cdr3_aa: CSAPPTPSTDTQYF

d_call: .
j_call: TRBJ1-1
clone_size: few
v_call: TRBV20-1
cdr3_nt: TGCAGTGCTCGAGCGGGGAGGAACACTGAAGCTTTCTTT
cdr3_aa: CSARAGRNTEAFF

d_call: TRBD2
j_call: TRBJ2-1
clone_size: .
v_call: TRBV7-9
cdr3_nt: TGTGCCAGCAGCTTAGAGAGGGACTATTACAATGAGCAGTTCTTC
cdr3_aa: CASSLERDYYNEQFF

d_call: TRBD1
j_call: TRBJ2-1
clone_size: many
v_call: TRBV14
cdr3_nt: TGTGCCAGCAGCTTCCGGGACAGGGGGTACAATGAGCAGTTCTTC
cdr3_aa: CASSFRDRGYNEQFF

d_call: .
j_call: TRBJ2-3
clone_size: many
v_call: TRBV11-2
cdr3_nt: TGTGCCAGCGCTCAAGTACGGCACGGGACAGATACGCAGTATTTT
cdr3_aa: CASAQVRHGTDTQYF

d_call: .
j_call: TRBJ1-4
clone_size: many
v_call: TRBV19
cdr3_nt: TGTGCCAGTAGACCCAGGCCTCACGTGGAGGGGGAGGCTGAAAAACTGTTTTTT
cdr3_aa: CASRPRPHVEGEAEKLFF

d_call: .
j_call: TRBJ2-7
clone_size: .
v_call: TRBV19
cdr3_nt: TGTGCCAGTAGTATAGCAGGCTACGAGCAGTACTTC
cdr3_aa: CASSIAGYEQYF

d_call: .
j_call: TRBJ1-1
clone_size: many
v_call: TRBV15
cdr3_nt: TGTGCCACCAGCAGGGAGGTCACTGAAGCTTTCTTT
cdr3_aa: CATSREVTEAFF

d_call: .
j_call: TRBJ2-1
clone_size: .
v_call: TRBV11-2
cdr3_nt: TGTGCCAGCAGCTTACTGACTGGGTTCCGGAATGAGCAGTTCTTC
cdr3_aa: CASSLLTGFRNEQFF

d_call: .
j_call: TRBJ1-2
clone_size: .
v_call: TRBV19
cdr3_nt: TGTGCCAGTGTGCCCTGGGGGACCTCCTATGGCTACACCTTC
cdr3_aa: CASVPWGTSYGYTF

d_call: .
j_call: TRBJ2-2
clone_size: many
v_call: TRBV20-1
cdr3_nt: TGCAGTGCTAGTAGGGCAGCCGGGGAGCTGTTTTTT
cdr3_aa: CSASRAAGELFF

d_call: .
j_call: TRBJ1-3
clone_size: many
v_call: TRBV28
cdr3_nt: TGTGCCAGCAGTTTGATTAGCAACACCATATATTTT
cdr3_aa: CASSLISNTIYF

d_call: .
j_call: TRBJ1-1
clone_size: few
v_call: TRBV29-1
cdr3_nt: TGCAGCGTTGGGCAGCCCACTGAAGCTTTCTTT
cdr3_aa: CSVGQPTEAFF

d_call: .
j_call: TRBJ1-2
clone_size: medium-sized
v_call: TRBV6-6
cdr3_nt: TGTGCCAGCGGCGATATCGACGGGAAAGGAACGGGTTTTATCTTC
cdr3_aa: CASGDIDGKGTGFIF

d_call: TRBD1
j_call: TRBJ1-1
clone_size: many
v_call: TRBV28
cdr3_nt: TGTGCCAGCAGTTTCAGGGGGGGGAACACTGAAGCTTTCTTT
cdr3_aa: CASSFRGGNTEAFF

d_call: .
j_call: TRBJ2-3
clone_size: many
v_call: TRBV6-5
cdr3_nt: TGTGCCAGCAGTTACTCGAAGGCAAGCACAGATACGCAGTATTTT
cdr3_aa: CASSYSKASTDTQYF

d_call: TRBD1
j_call: TRBJ2-5
clone_size: .
v_call: TRBV7-6
cdr3_nt: TGTGCCAGCAGCTTAGAGGGGGCCCTAAAGACCCAGTACTTC
cdr3_aa: CASSLEGALKTQYF

d_call: .
j_call: TRBJ1-1
clone_size: many
v_call: TRBV5-6
cdr3_nt: TGTGCCAGCAGTCAACAGTACACTGAAGCTTTCTTT
cdr3_aa: CASSQQYTEAFF

d_call: .
j_call: TRBJ1-1
clone_size: many
v_call: TRBV5-1
cdr3_nt: TGCGCCAGCAGCGGGGGGACGACTGAAGCTTTCTTT
cdr3_aa: CASSGGTTEAFF

d_call: .
j_call: TRBJ2-7
clone_size: many
v_call: TRBV5-6
cdr3_nt: TGTGCCAGTAACGAAAAAAGCTCCTACGAGCAGTACTTC
cdr3_aa: CASNEKSSYEQYF

d_call: TRBD1
j_call: TRBJ1-2
clone_size: few
v_call: TRBV27
cdr3_nt: TGTGCCAGCAGTTTATCTGGGACAGGGGCCTATGGCTACACCTTC
cdr3_aa: CASSLSGTGAYGYTF

d_call: TRBD1
j_call: TRBJ1-2
clone_size: many
v_call: TRBV14
cdr3_nt: TGTGCCAGCAGCCCTGGGACAGACTATGGCTACACCTTC
cdr3_aa: CASSPGTDYGYTF

d_call: .
j_call: TRBJ1-4
clone_size: few
v_call: TRBV12-3/TRBV12-4
cdr3_nt: TGTGCCAGCAGTTTTAAGGAGGGGGCAACTAATGAAAAACTGTTTTTT
cdr3_aa: CASSFKEGATNEKLFF

d_call: TRBD1
j_call: TRBJ2-5
clone_size: many
v_call: TRBV27
cdr3_nt: TGTGCCAGCAGTCCCCGACAGGGGGCCGACGAGACCCAGTACTTC
cdr3_aa: CASSPRQGADETQYF

d_call: TRBD1
j_call: TRBJ2-1
clone_size: many
v_call: TRBV5-1
cdr3_nt: TGCGCCAGCAGCTTGGTCCCGGGACAGGGTATGAATGAGCAGTTCTTC
cdr3_aa: CASSLVPGQGMNEQFF

d_call: .
j_call: TRBJ2-1
clone_size: many
v_call: TRBV5-5
cdr3_nt: TGTGCCAGCAGCATTTACCGGGCTAACAATGAGCAGTTCTTC
cdr3_aa: CASSIYRANNEQFF

d_call: TRBD2
j_call: TRBJ2-5
clone_size: many
v_call: TRBV20-1
cdr3_nt: TGCAGTGCTGTAGCGGGGGCCAAAGAGACCCAGTACTTC
cdr3_aa: CSAVAGAKETQYF

d_call: TRBD1
j_call: TRBJ1-2
clone_size: many
v_call: TRBV28
cdr3_nt: TGTGCCAGCAGCCTCGGACAGGGCTATGGCTACACCTTC
cdr3_aa: CASSLGQGYGYTF

d_call: .
j_call: TRBJ1-3
clone_size: many
v_call: TRBV28
cdr3_nt: TGTGCCAGCAGTTTCTCTCCGGGCGTCGGTTCTGGAAACACCATATATTTT
cdr3_aa: CASSFSPGVGSGNTIYF

d_call: TRBD2
j_call: TRBJ2-1
clone_size: medium-sized
v_call: TRBV7-9
cdr3_nt: TGTGCCAGCAGCTGGCGTCGAGCGGGGGCACACTACAATGAGCAGTTCTTC
cdr3_aa: CASSWRRAGAHYNEQFF

d_call: TRBD1
j_call: TRBJ1-6
clone_size: many
v_call: TRBV27
cdr3_nt: TGTGCCAGCAGCCGACAGGGGTTGAATTCACCCCTCCACTTT
cdr3_aa: CASSRQGLNSPLHF

d_call: .
j_call: TRBJ2-7
clone_size: many
v_call: TRBV4-1
cdr3_nt: TGCGCCAGCAGCCAAGGGGGTCTAGGTTACGAGCAGTACTTC
cdr3_aa: CASSQGGLGYEQYF

d_call: TRBD1
j_call: TRBJ1-2
clone_size: few
v_call: TRBV4-2
cdr3_nt: TGTGCCAGCAGCCAAGAGACAGGGGGCTTAGACTATGGCTACACCTTC
cdr3_aa: CASSQETGGLDYGYTF

d_call: .
j_call: TRBJ2-1
clone_size: many
v_call: TRBV12-3/TRBV12-4
cdr3_nt: TGTGCCAGCAGTTTAGGACAGACGTACAATGAGCAGTTCTTC
cdr3_aa: CASSLGQTYNEQFF

d_call: .
j_call: TRBJ1-5
clone_size: medium-sized
v_call: TRBV28
cdr3_nt: TGTGCCAGCAGTCCCGAGAGGGGGGGGCGCAATCAGCCCCAGCATTTT
cdr3_aa: CASSPERGGRNQPQHF

d_call: .
j_call: TRBJ1-4
clone_size: many
v_call: TRBV5-6
cdr3_nt: TGTGCCAGCAGCTTCAGCTTTGGTGAAAAACTGTTTTTT
cdr3_aa: CASSFSFGEKLFF

d_call: TRBD1
j_call: TRBJ1-2
clone_size: few
v_call: TRBV20-1
cdr3_nt: TGCAGTGCTAGAGACCTGACAGGGTTAGGCTACACCTTC
cdr3_aa: CSARDLTGLGYTF

d_call: .
j_call: TRBJ1-1
clone_size: many
v_call: TRBV5-1
cdr3_nt: TGCGCCAGCAGCTTGGCAGGGAACACTGAAGCTTTCTTT
cdr3_aa: CASSLAGNTEAFF

d_call: .
j_call: TRBJ2-7
clone_size: .
v_call: TRBV5-1
cdr3_nt: TGCGCCAGCAGCCCGGACGAGGCCTACGAGCAGTACTTC
cdr3_aa: CASSPDEAYEQYF

d_call: TRBD2
j_call: TRBJ2-3
clone_size: many
v_call: TRBV27
cdr3_nt: TGTGCCAGCAGCCCTCGACTAGCTAGAGATACGCAGTATTTT
cdr3_aa: CASSPRLARDTQYF

d_call: .
j_call: TRBJ2-4
clone_size: .
v_call: TRBV15
cdr3_nt: TGTGCCACCAGCGGGGGACCGTGGGAGAACATTCAGTACTTC
cdr3_aa: CATSGGPWENIQYF

d_call: .
j_call: TRBJ2-6
clone_size: many
v_call: TRBV6-5
cdr3_nt: TGTGCCAGCAGTTCTGCGACGGGCCTTGGGGCCAACGTCCTGACTTTC
cdr3_aa: CASSSATGLGANVLTF